What follows are 18 T cell receptor beta chains derived from one specimen sequenced in a study of blood T cell repertoires in COVID-19. Using immunoSEQ multiplex PCR, the repertoire was profiled, and TCRdb retains in-frame clones only, with some absent. The data contain under 200,000 clones, roughly 82% of them singletons. Sequencing was carried out using peripheral blood. The receptor set was obtained from a woman in her 30s with acute or convalescent COVID-19.

The V and J genes are TRBV5-1 and TRBJ2-3, with 8 bases identical to TRBD1. The CDR3 spans 16 residues. Trimming took 4 bases from V and 9 from J; bases not matched to a gene: 16. Germline lookup yields CDR1 SGHRS and CDR2 YFSETQ. The CDR3 is CASSQGTGLLKGTQYF. The CDR3 DNA reads as TGCGCCAGCAGCCAAGGGACAGGTTTACTGAAGGGGACGCAGTATTTT.

This chain connects TRBV19 to TRBJ1-5; TRBD1 matches at 12 bases. Trimming cost V 3 bases and J 7 bases; bases outside gene matches: 7. Per the germline V gene, CDR1 is LNHDA and CDR2 is SQIVND (reference sequence). The CDR3 is 16 residues long. CDR3 amino acids: CASSILGQGAGQPQHF. CDR3 DNA sequence: TGTGCCAGTAGTATCCTGGGACAGGGGGCTGGGCAGCCCCAGCATTTT.

The chain joins TRBV30 to TRBJ2-3, with D perhaps matching TRBD2 (6 bases). CDR1 is GTSNPN and CDR2 is SVGIG in the germline V gene (reference sequence). The CDR3 covers 12 residues. V lost 3 bases and J lost 5, with 9 bases in between. DNA for the CDR3: TGTGCCTGGAGCCCGGGGGAAGATACGCAGTATTTT. It encodes CAWSPGEDTQYF.

The rearrangement uses TRBV20-1 and TRBJ2-1, with 13 positions matching TRBD2. This CDR3 spans 17 amino acids. Germline-derived CDR1 and CDR2 are DFQATT and SNEGSKA (reference sequence). Unmatched junction bases numbered 7, after V lost 3 bases and J lost 2 bases. The CDR3: CSASTSGGVIPYNEQFF. In nucleotides, the CDR3 is TGCAGTGCTAGTACTAGCGGGGGGGTAATCCCCTACAATGAGCAGTTCTTC.

This chain connects TRBV7-8 to TRBJ1-1; D not resolved. This CDR3 has 12 amino acids. Germline-derived CDR1 and CDR2 are SGHVS and FQNEAQ. V lost 6 bases to trimming and J lost 3 bases, with 8 bases between them. The CDR3 protein is CASSLRDTEAFF. CDR3 sequence (DNA): TGTGCCAGCAGTCTCCGGGACACTGAAGCTTTCTTT.

The chain employs TRBV6-5 and TRBJ1-2; no reliable D call. V gave up 0 bases and J gave up 8 bases, with 16 bases separating them. Germline V gene data show CDR1 as MNHEY and CDR2 as SVGAGI. The CDR3 is 15 amino acids. CDR3 nucleotides: TGTGCCAGCAGTTACTCGGGTACTCCTCGCGGGGGCTACACCTTC. Encoded protein: CASSYSGTPRGGYTF.

This clone was observed once. The V and J genes are TRBV19 and TRBJ2-5; weak D call: TRBD2 (6 bases). The CDR3 loop spans 14 amino acids. The germline gives CDR1 LNHDA, CDR2 SQIVND (reference sequence). The germline V and J ends were trimmed by 0 bases and 7 bases, with 12 bases remaining between them. CDR3 DNA: TGTGCCAGTAGTATAGAACTAGCAGGTGGGACCCAGTACTTC. This encodes CASSIELAGGTQYF. The whole variable domain, filled in from reference TRBV19 and TRBJ2-5, reads DGGITQSPKYLFRKEGQNVTLSCEQNLNHDAMYWYRQDPGQGLRLIYYSQIVNDFQKGDIAEGYSVSREKKESFPLTVTSAQKNPTAFYLCASSIELAGGTQYFGPGTRLLVL.

The chain uses TRBV28 and TRBJ1-2; no definite D call. CDR1 is MDHEN and CDR2 is SYDVKM in the germline V gene. CDR3 length: 14 amino acids. The V end was cut by 7 bases, the J end by 0 bases, with 12 bases between. The CDR3 protein is CASTPGATNYGYTF. The CDR3 DNA sequence: TGTGCCAGCACCCCGGGAGCCACTAACTATGGCTACACCTTC.

The chain has TRBV19 and TRBJ2-2, with D perhaps matching TRBD1 (6 bases). Trimming cost V 7 bases and J 3 bases, with 18 bases left between them. Germline V gene sequence: CDR1 LNHDA, CDR2 SQIVND (reference sequence). The CDR3 consists of 16 residues. In DNA, the CDR3 is TGTGCCAGTACGAATCCCCCGGACAGCTACACCGGGGAGCTGTTTTTT. It yields the protein CASTNPPDSYTGELFF.

This clone was seen a few times. V gene TRBV5-6 combines with J gene TRBJ1-1; D is unresolved. Per the germline V gene, CDR1 is SGHDT and CDR2 is YYEEEE. The length of the CDR3 is 14 residues. V shed 4 bases and J shed 8 bases, with 18 bases lying between them. The CDR3 loop is CASSRETITREAFF. The CDR3 nucleotides read TGTGCCAGCAGCCGCGAGACAATTACCAGAGAAGCTTTCTTT.

In its sample, this clone was seen a few times. The J gene is TRBJ1-1, the V gene TRBV5-1; 7 nucleotides align to TRBD1. Germline V gene sequence: CDR1 SGHRS, CDR2 YFSETQ. The CDR3 totals 15 residues. The V gene end was trimmed by 4 bases and the J gene end by 0 bases; junction bases not matched to a gene: 6. The CDR3 DNA follows: TGCGCCAGCAGCGTGCTCAGGGGGGTGAACACTGAAGCTTTCTTT. This codes for CASSVLRGVNTEAFF.

V usage is TRBV7-9 and J usage is TRBJ2-5; D is possibly TRBD1 (5 bases). Trimming took 4 bases from V and 4 from J, leaving 19 bases between them. The CDR3 totals 16 residues. Germline CDR1 reads SEHNR; CDR2 reads FQNEAQ (reference sequence). The CDR3, as DNA: TGTGCCAGCAGCTATGGTGTTGAGCAGGGTGGAGAGACCCAGTACTTC. Translating gives CASSYGVEQGGETQYF.

The chain is built from TRBV5-1 and TRBJ1-1; no clear D. Germline V gene lookup returns CDR1 SGHRS and CDR2 YFSETQ. Trimming pared 2 bases from V and 1 base from J, leaving 12 bases between. The CDR3 contains 15 residues. The CDR3, as DNA: TGCGCCAGCAGCTTTAATGTCAACGGGAACACTGAAGCTTTCTTT. This encodes CASSFNVNGNTEAFF.

V and J are TRBV6-4 and TRBJ2-1, with 9 bases identical to TRBD2. There are 16 residues in the CDR3. Germline loops: CDR1 MRHNA, CDR2 SNTAGT. Losses at the gene ends were 6 bases for V and 3 bases for J; bases not matched to a gene: 9. CDR3: CASSVMAGGFYNEQFF. CDR3 in DNA: TGTGCCAGCAGCGTCATGGCGGGGGGGTTCTACAATGAGCAGTTCTTC.

This chain uses TRBV4-2 with TRBJ1-4; 7 bases are shared with TRBD1. J was trimmed by 7 bases and V by 1 base; bases with no gene match: 3. CDR3 size: 14 residues. CDR1 is LGHNA, CDR2 YNFKEQ, per germline. The CDR3 DNA reads TGTGCCAGCAGCCAAGCAGGACAGGTTGAAAAACTGTTTTTT. This codes for CASSQAGQVEKLFF.

The rearrangement links TRBV11-1 to TRBJ2-1; TRBD1 is a possible D gene (5 bases). V was trimmed by 5 bases and J by 3 bases, leaving 14 bases between them. The germline V gene has CDR1 SGHAT and CDR2 FQDESV (reference sequence). CDR3 length: 15 amino acids. The CDR3 sequence: CASSGAGIIYNEQFF. As DNA, the CDR3 is TGTGCCAGCAGCGGCGCAGGGATAATCTACAATGAGCAGTTCTTC. Full variable domain (remainder filled in from reference TRBV11-1 and TRBJ2-1): EAEVAQSPRYKITEKSQAVAFWCDPISGHATLYWYRQILGQGPELLVQFQDESVVDDSQLPKDRFSAERLKGVDSTLKIQPAELGDSAMYLCASSGAGIIYNEQFFGPGTRLTVL.

This clone was detected only a few times. Other DNA sequences of this sample code for an identical CDR3. The chain is built from TRBV11-2 and TRBJ2-7; TRBD1 aligns across 7 bases. The CDR3 consists of 13 residues. The J segment lost 3 bases and the V segment lost 5 bases, leaving 4 bases of the junction unmatched. CDR1 and CDR2 from the germline V gene are SGHAT and FQNNGV. The CDR3 here is CASSLRQGYEQYF. CDR3 nucleotides: TGTGCCAGCAGCCTCAGACAGGGCTACGAGCAGTACTTC.

V usage is TRBV27 and J usage is TRBJ1-5, with TRBD1 matching 8 bases. V lost 6 bases and J lost 3; bases outside the gene matches: 7. This CDR3 has 15 residues. Germline V lookup: CDR1 MNHEY, CDR2 SMNVEV (reference sequence). Here the CDR3 reads CASRNTGGYNQPQHF. The CDR3 DNA sequence: TGTGCCAGCAGAAATACAGGGGGTTACAATCAGCCCCAGCATTTT.